These 19 T cell receptor beta chains were all obtained from the same sample, sequenced in a study of response to subunit inactivated influenza vaccine. TCRdb recomputed calls from the RT-PCR reads with MiXCR, one row per CDR3 protein. Of 550,000 to 800,000 distinct CDR3 sequences listed, approximately 15% are singletons. The sequencing here drew on PBMCs from blood, taken approximately 15 days before vaccination. These receptors all stem from a man in his fifties or sixties who received an inactivated influenza vaccine.

CDR3 residues: CASSLDRGNRGYTF. The CDR3 bases are TGTGCCAGCAGCTTAGACAGGGGCAATAGGGGCTACACCTTC. V usage is TRBV7-2 and J usage is TRBJ1-2, with 7 bases aligning to TRBD1. Germline CDR1 is SGHTA and CDR2 is FQGNSA. This CDR3 comprises 14 residues. Trimming cost V 1 base and J 8 bases; bases outside gene matches: 7. The variable domain in full, with the rest retrieved from reference TRBV7-2 and TRBJ1-2, is GAGVSQSPSNKVTEKGKDVELRCDPISGHTALYWYRQSLGQGLEFLIYFQGNSAPDKSGLPSDRFSAERTGGSVSTLTIQRTQQEDSAVYLCASSLDRGNRGYTFGSGTRLTVV.

Note on this clonotype: A much larger clonotype is one base distant, so this may be a read error. The chain links TRBV5-6 to TRBJ2-1; unclear D gene. The CDR3 is 14 residues long. Germline lookup yields CDR1 SGHDT and CDR2 YYEEEE. Trimming took off 6 bases at V and 3 bases at J, with 13 bases between the two ends. The CDR3 region has the DNA TGTGCCAGCAACCCCCCCCTTTACTACAATGAGCAGTTCTTC. Amino acid sequence: CASNPPLYYNEQFF.

There are a few counts of this clonotype. The chain has TRBV6-1 and TRBJ1-1, with 8 bases lining up with TRBD1. Germline assignment: CDR1 MNHNS and CDR2 SASEGT. The length of the CDR3 is 15 residues. The V segment lost 6 bases and the J segment 5 bases; nucleotides outside the gene matches: 11. This CDR3 is CASRRELDRETEAFF. CDR3 coding DNA: TGTGCCAGCAGGAGGGAATTGGACAGGGAGACTGAAGCTTTCTTT.

The V gene is TRBV6-6, the J gene TRBJ2-1; D not certain. The closer fit of TRBJ2-7 to the DNA end suggests the J call may be wrong. This CDR3 has 13 residues. Germline assignment: CDR1 MNHNY and CDR2 SVGAGI (reference sequence). The CDR3 sequence: CASSPSPYNEQYF. CDR3 nucleotide sequence: TGTGCCAGCAGTCCCTCACCCTACAATGAGCAGTACTTC.

This clonotype was counted between two and nine times. The chain uses TRBV20-1 and TRBJ2-2, with D perhaps TRBD1 or TRBD2 (6 bases each). This CDR3 region has 15 residues. Germline V gene lookup returns CDR1 DFQATT and CDR2 SNEGSKA (reference sequence). V lost 3 bases and J 0 bases, leaving 11 bases between the germline ends. The CDR3 DNA reads as TGCAGTGCTAGTAGGGGGACTCCGAACACCGGGGAGCTGTTTTTT. Translated, it gives CSASRGTPNTGELFF.

This clonotype turned up a few times. The chain has TRBV5-6 and TRBJ2-1, with 7 bases identical to TRBD2. J lost 6 bases, V lost 0 bases, and 3 bases had no gene match. CDR1 and CDR2 (germline): SGHDT, YYEEEE. The CDR3 has 14 amino acids. The CDR3 here is CASSLEAGFNEQFF. CDR3 DNA: TGTGCCAGCAGCTTGGAAGCGGGGTTCAATGAGCAGTTCTTC.

This clonotype was detected a few times. The chain links TRBV14 to TRBJ2-3; tentatively, D is TRBD2 (5 bases). The CDR3 runs 15 residues. V was cut by 4 bases and J by 0 bases, with 11 bases left in between. Germline CDR1 is SGHDN and CDR2 is FVKESK. CDR3 nucleotides: TGTGCCAGCAGCCCGCGAGGGTCTAGCACAGATACGCAGTATTTT. This encodes CASSPRGSSTDTQYF.

The table lists this clonotype with a count of one. This chain links TRBV6-2 or TRBV6-3 with TRBJ2-1, with D tentatively TRBD2 (5 bases). This CDR3 comprises 15 residues. The V and J ends lost 4 bases and 4 bases respectively, with 14 bases between them. The germline CDR1 and CDR2 sequences are MNHEY and SVGEGT. CDR3 residues: CASSSGPGVYNEQFF. CDR3 in DNA: TGTGCCAGCAGTTCGGGTCCCGGGGTTTACAATGAGCAGTTCTTC.

The rearrangement joins TRBV20-1 to TRBJ2-2, with 13 nucleotides matching TRBD2. Trimming at V came to 5 bases and at J to 7 bases, leaving 7 bases not matched to a gene. Germline V gene lookup returns CDR1 DFQATT and CDR2 SNEGSKA (reference sequence). There are 15 residues in the CDR3. The CDR3 nucleotides are TGCAGTGCTGACCGACTAGCGGGAGGTGGCGGGGAGCTGTTTTTT. Its protein product is CSADRLAGGGGELFF.

This clonotype was seen repeatedly, ten times or more. CDR3 sequence reads: CSARQILGQETQYF. CDR3 nucleotides: TGCAGTGCTAGACAGATCTTGGGGCAAGAGACCCAGTACTTC. The chain combines TRBV20-1 with TRBJ2-5; D is unresolved. V gave up 2 bases and J gave up 2 bases, with 12 bases separating them. Per germline, CDR1 DFQATT and CDR2 SNEGSKA (reference sequence). CDR3 length equals 14 residues.

This clonotype was detected a few times. The chain links TRBV27 to TRBJ1-2; 8 bases fit TRBD1. CDR3 length: 16 amino acids. The trim removed 4 bases at V and 4 bases at J, leaving 11 bases unmatched. Germline V gene sequence: CDR1 MNHEY, CDR2 SMNVEV (reference sequence). CDR3 region: CASSSLDRGSTYGYTF. The DNA of the CDR3 is TGTGCCAGCAGTTCCCTCGACAGGGGCTCCACCTATGGCTACACCTTC.

In its sample, this clonotype was seen once. The rearrangement joins TRBV20-1 to TRBJ2-2; D remains ambiguous. CDR1 and CDR2 from the germline V gene are DFQATT and SNEGSKA (reference sequence). Trimming stripped 0 bases from V and 4 bases from J, with 12 bases between. The length of the CDR3 is 15 residues. The CDR3 loop reads CSARDQRASTGELFF. Written as DNA, the CDR3 is TGCAGTGCTAGAGATCAACGGGCTAGCACCGGGGAGCTGTTTTTT.

The table lists this clonotype with many counts. CDR3 residues: CASSLFGVETQYF. The CDR3 nucleotides are TGTGCCAGCAGTTTATTCGGAGTAGAGACCCAGTACTTC. The chain uses TRBV12-3 or TRBV12-4 and TRBJ2-5; D unclear. V was pared by 2 bases and J by 4 bases, with 8 bases between. CDR3 length: 13 residues.

This clonotype appeared a few times. The chain carries TRBV5-1 and TRBJ1-6; the match to TRBD1 covers 8 bases. Germline CDR1 reads SGHRS; CDR2 reads YFSETQ. Germline trimming cut 4 bases from V and 10 bases from J; bases unmatched to any gene: 7. The CDR3 covers 14 residues. The CDR3 protein is CASSPMTGESPLHF. The CDR3 region has the DNA TGCGCCAGCAGCCCTATGACAGGGGAATCACCCCTCCACTTT.

The chain has TRBV7-9 and TRBJ2-1, with D perhaps matching TRBD2 (6 bases). Germline lookup yields CDR1 SEHNR and CDR2 FQNEAQ (reference sequence). V lost 4 bases to trimming and J lost 4 bases, with 11 bases between them. The CDR3 contains 14 residues. CDR3 nucleotides: TGTGCCAGCAGCTCGGGACTGACATACAATGAGCAGTTCTTC. Protein sequence: CASSSGLTYNEQFF.

Worth noting for this clonotype: This CDR3 is missing its conserved last phenylalanine or tryptophan, likely due to a read error. The rearrangement links TRBV3-1 to TRBJ2-7, with a possible D match to TRBD2 (6 bases). The V gene lost 4 bases and the J gene lost 1 base, with 8 bases spanning the gap. Germline-derived CDR1 and CDR2 are LGHDT and YNNKEL (reference sequence). The CDR3 consists of 13 residues. DNA for the CDR3: TGTGCCAGCAGCCTTGGGACTTCCTACGAGCAGTACCTC. Translated: CASSLGTSYEQYL.

The V and J genes are TRBV27 and TRBJ2-1, with 10 bases identical to TRBD2. Germline-derived CDR1 and CDR2 are MNHEY and SMNVEV (reference sequence). J was trimmed by 6 bases and V by 5 bases; bases with no gene match: 10. The CDR3 contains 16 residues. In DNA form, the CDR3 reads TGTGCCAGCAGTCCCCTCTCTAGCGGGAGCCGCAATGAGCAGTTCTTC. This sequence encodes CASSPLSSGSRNEQFF.

This clonotype was detected only a few times. The chain recombines TRBV20-1 with TRBJ1-2; no clear D. The germline V gene has CDR1 DFQATT and CDR2 SNEGSKA (reference sequence). The CDR3 extends over 11 amino acids. Trimming stripped 4 bases from V and 5 bases from J, with 8 bases between. The CDR3 loop is CSANAGYGYTF. CDR3 nucleotides: TGCAGTGCTAACGCTGGGTATGGCTACACCTTC.

V usage is TRBV2 and J usage is TRBJ1-6, with 9 bases aligning to TRBD1. Germline V CDR1 and CDR2: SNHLY, FYNNEI. The CDR3 contains 18 residues. Trimming at V came to 4 bases and at J to 4 bases, leaving 11 bases not matched to a gene. The CDR3 DNA reads TGTGCCAGCAGTGTGTCCCGTTCCGACAGGGGGTATAATTCACCCCTCCACTTT. Translation gives CASSVSRSDRGYNSPLHF.